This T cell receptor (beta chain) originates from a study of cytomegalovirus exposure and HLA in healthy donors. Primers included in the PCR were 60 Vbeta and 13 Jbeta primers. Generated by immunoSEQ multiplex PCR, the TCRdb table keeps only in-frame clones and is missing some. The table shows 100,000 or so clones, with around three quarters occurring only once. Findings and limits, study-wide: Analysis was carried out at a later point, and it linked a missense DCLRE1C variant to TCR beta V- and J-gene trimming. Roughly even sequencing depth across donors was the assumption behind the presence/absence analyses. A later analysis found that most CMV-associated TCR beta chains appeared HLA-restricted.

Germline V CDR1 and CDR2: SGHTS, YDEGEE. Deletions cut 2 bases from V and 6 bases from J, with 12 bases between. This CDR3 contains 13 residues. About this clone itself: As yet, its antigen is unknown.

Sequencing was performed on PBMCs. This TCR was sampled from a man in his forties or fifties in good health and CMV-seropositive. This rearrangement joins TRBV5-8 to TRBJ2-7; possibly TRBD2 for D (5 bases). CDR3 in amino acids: CASSLPQAGEQYF. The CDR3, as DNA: TGTGCCAGCAGCTTACCGCAGGCGGGCGAGCAGTACTTC.